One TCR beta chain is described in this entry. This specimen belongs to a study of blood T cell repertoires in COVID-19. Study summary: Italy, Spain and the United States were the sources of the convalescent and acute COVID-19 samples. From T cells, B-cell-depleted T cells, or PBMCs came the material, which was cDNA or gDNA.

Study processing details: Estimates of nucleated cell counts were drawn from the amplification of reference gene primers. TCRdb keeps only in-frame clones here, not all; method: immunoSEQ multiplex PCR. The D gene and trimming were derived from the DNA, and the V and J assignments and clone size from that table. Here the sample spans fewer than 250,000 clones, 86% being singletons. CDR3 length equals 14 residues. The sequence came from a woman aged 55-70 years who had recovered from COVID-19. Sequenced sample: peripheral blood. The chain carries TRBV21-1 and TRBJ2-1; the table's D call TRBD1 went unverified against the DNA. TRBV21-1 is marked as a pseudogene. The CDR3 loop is CASSTGGASNEQFF. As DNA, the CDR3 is TGTGCCAGCAGCACAGGGGGAGCCAGCAATGAGCAGTTCTTC.